This T cell receptor (beta chain) appears in the sequencing data of a study of CD8 T cells in Susac syndrome. RNA amounts of 0.5 to 1 ug underwent reverse transcription with random hexamers. immunoSEQ multiplex PCR amplified TCR beta CDR3 across 54 Vbeta, 13 Jbeta. TCRdb re-derived calls from the immunoSEQ multiplex PCR reads in MiXCR, one entry per CDR3 protein. The sample consists of some 120,000 distinct CDR3 sequences, under 95% of them appearing once. This CDR3 has 11 residues. Trimming shortened V by 6 bases and J by 4 bases, and 6 bases separated the two germline ends. Germline CDR1 MNHEY, CDR2 SMNVEV (reference sequence). Sequencing of TCR beta drew on CD8+ and CD4+ T cells from blood. The multiple sclerosis control group consisted of treatment-naive patients whose relapsing-remitting disease, which was either stable or active, fulfilled revised McDonald criteria. The authors negatively isolated CD8+ and CD4+ T cells and FACS-enriched TEMRA cells.

This clonotype was obtained from a human donor with multiple sclerosis. Sequencing was done on a sample of CD8+ T cells from PBMCs. The chain uses TRBV27 and TRBJ2-5, with unresolved D. The DNA of the CDR3 is TGTGCCAGCAGGACCGGAGAGACCCAGTACTTC. The encoded protein is CASRTGETQYF.